Below, one T cell receptor beta chain is given with its context. Its antigen is unknown. Sorting separated CD25+CD127- cells from the CD4+ cells of 4 to 6 patients. As part of sample collection, lesional scalp punch biopsies and peripheral blood were taken from alopecia areata patients. The data are from a study of CD8+ T cells in alopecia areata. Findings and limits, study-wide: Against the mouse data, patients shared TCRs less clearly, possibly for HLA reasons. Higher clonality was seen in lesional scalp than in normal scalp, especially in alopecia totalis/universalis.

RNA was extracted and reverse transcribed into cDNA as the sequencing template. The table came from immunoSEQ multiplex PCR; TCRdb's copy has only in-frame clones and leaves some out. This sample has 30,000 to 45,000 clones; 45% to 70% occur once, and the top ten carry 1.8%. The junction had 14 bases not matched to a gene; V was cut back by 1 base and J by 12 bases. CDR1 is SGHTA, CDR2 FQGNSA, per germline. This CDR3 region has 18 residues. This receptor was identified in a human donor with alopecia areata. The sample was CD4+ Tregs sorted from blood. This chain uses TRBV7-2 with TRBJ2-3; 15 bases line up with TRBD2. This CDR3 reads CASSLGPRTSGRAGIQYF. CDR3 coding DNA: TGTGCCAGCAGCTTAGGACCCCGGACTAGCGGGAGGGCGGGTATCCAGTATTTT.